This T cell receptor beta chain stems from a study of blood T cell repertoires in COVID-19 (dated by TCRdb to 2019 to 2021). As for the study more broadly: Collaborator samples came from the United States, Italy and Spain and covered acute and convalescent phases of COVID-19. The prospective study material was composed of cDNA or gDNA derived from T cells, B-cell-depleted T cells, or PBMCs. Subjects who had been exposed to COVID-19, were actively infected with it, or had recovered from it provided the deeply sampled blood TCRbeta repertoires that made up the dataset. Sample metadata almost always included a de-identified subject ID, COVID-19 status, age in years and sex. The repertoires were released in a freely available public database intended as a resource for research on the immune response to SARS-CoV-2. HLA class I and class II types, where available, came from metadata supplied by the sample provider rather than from assay-based typing. Samples were obtained from the ongoing ImmuneRACE study (first 160 participants) and from roughly 1,300 subjects provided by 6 global collaborators. Study-level results and caveats: How much clinical and demographic metadata was included differed by source and by participant, and the metadata was provided uncurated.

For this clone: Its recognized antigen is unknown. No clone much larger than this one lies a single base away; base qualities are absent. The sample has other DNA sequences that encode this CDR3 too.

The immunoSEQ Assay, a bias-controlled multiplex PCR, was used to amplify TCRbeta CDR3 regions from genomic DNA. As for how the authors treated the data: Within the assay, amplification of reference gene primers was used to estimate how many nucleated cells each sample contained. To quantify the absolute abundance of each unique TCRbeta CDR3 rearrangement, sequence reads were collapsed and filtered. For each sample, productive Simpson clonality was calculated as the square root of Simpson's diversity index over productive rearrangements. As stored in TCRdb, this immuneACCESS dataset retains in-frame rearrangements with V and J assigned. A fraction of the clones does not appear; measured against another copy, unresolved V genes explain less than half of the discrepancy, and the remainder lacks a known reason. The V and J calls and clone size come from that table; D and trimming were worked out from the DNA. In this sample the table shows over 200,000 clones, around four fifths of which occur a single time. The ten largest clonotypes hold approximately 5.4% of the sample.

The CDR3 runs 14 amino acids, cysteine and phenylalanine included. Only the CDR3 DNA is retained, 42 bases long and in frame from the first base. CDR1 LGHDT and CDR2 YNNKEL are derived from the germline V gene (reference sequence). The V end loses 1 base and the J end loses 1 base, and a stretch of 7 bases separates them. The collaborating institutions used their own protocols to collect whole blood in K2EDTA tubes. For TCRbeta analysis, collaborators shipped samples as frozen whole blood, isolated PBMCs, or DNA extracted from either of those sample types. The sequence links TRBV3-1 (or the pseudogene TRBV3-2) to TRBJ1-1; TRBD1 is a weak D gene call, 5 bases matching. The sample consisted of peripheral blood. This TCR derives from an elderly man with acute or convalescent COVID-19. The CDR3: CASSQVGGNTEAFF. The nucleotide sequence is given as TGTGCCAGCAGCCAAGTGGGGGGGAACACTGAAGCTTTCTTT.